The 6 T cell receptor beta chains given below trace back to one sample, sequenced in a study of identical twins. TCRdb re-derived calls from the 5' RACE reads in MiXCR, one entry per CDR3 protein. The repertoire has 450,000 to 650,000 distinct CDR3 sequences, over 12% of them found once; the top ten carry more than 0.4%. These same records also appear under a second study, on yellow fever vaccine responses in identical twins.

Specimen: CD4+ T cells sorted from blood. The receptors were gathered from a young woman in good health.

The V gene is TRBV7-9, the J gene TRBJ2-3; 9 nucleotides line up with TRBD1. V was clipped by 4 bases and J by 5 bases; unmatched bases: 4. The CDR3 sequence is 14 residues long. CDR1 is SEHNR, CDR2 FQNEAQ, per germline (reference sequence). This CDR3 reads CASSSTGGKDTQYF. The CDR3 DNA sequence: TGTGCCAGCAGCTCCACAGGGGGCAAAGATACGCAGTATTTT.

There are a few counts of this clonotype. CDR3 sequence (DNA): TGTGCCAGCAGCCGAGGACAGGCAGCGGGGCCCTACACAGATACGCAGTATTTT. This sequence encodes CASSRGQAAGPYTDTQYF. V gene TRBV7-8 combines with J gene TRBJ2-3; tentatively, D is TRBD1 or TRBD2 (7 bases each). V was shortened by 5 bases and J by 2 bases, with 23 bases between the two germline ends. Germline V gene lookup returns CDR1 SGHVS and CDR2 FQNEAQ. The CDR3 has 18 residues.

As DNA, the CDR3 is TGTGCCAGCAGCCTCTCCCCGGGACTAGCGGGATATGAGCAGTTCTTC. Encoded protein: CASSLSPGLAGYEQFF. The V call is TRBV28, the J call TRBJ2-1, with 13 bases aligning to TRBD2. This CDR3 contains 16 residues. J gave up 8 bases and V 6 bases, and 10 bases lay outside the gene matches. Germline V gene lookup returns CDR1 MDHEN and CDR2 SYDVKM.

This clonotype was found a few times. At one of its ends the junction is not consistent with the germline gene, which may arise from a read error. The chain carries TRBV2 and TRBJ2-1; 12 bases are shared with TRBD2. The CDR3 is 12 amino acids. Germline V gene sequence: CDR1 SNHLY, CDR2 FYNNEI. The CDR3 nucleotides are TGTGCCAGCAGCGTGTCTAGCGGGAGGGCCCTCTTC. Amino acid sequence: CASSVSSGRALF. Full variable domain (remainder filled in from reference TRBV2 and TRBJ2-1): EPEVTQTPSHQVTQMGQEVILRCVPISNHLYFYWYRQILGQKVEFLVSFYNNEISEKSEIFDDQFSVERPDGSNFTLKIRSTKLEDSAMYFCASSVSSGRALFGPGTRLTVL.

The chain joins TRBV28 to TRBJ2-7; no definite D call. Trimming stripped 6 bases from V and 2 bases from J, with 14 bases between. Germline loops: CDR1 MDHEN, CDR2 SYDVKM. This CDR3 region has 14 residues. DNA for the CDR3: TGTGCCAGCAGCGCCGAGCCAAGGGCCTACGAGCAGTACTTC. Translation: CASSAEPRAYEQYF.

This clonotype has just a few counts. The chain carries TRBV12-3 or TRBV12-4 and TRBJ2-7; D is undetermined. There are 11 residues in the CDR3. The germline V and J ends were trimmed by 3 bases and 6 bases, with 6 bases remaining between them. The CDR3 protein is CASSFRVEQYF. The CDR3 DNA is TGTGCCAGCAGTTTTCGGGTCGAGCAGTACTTC.